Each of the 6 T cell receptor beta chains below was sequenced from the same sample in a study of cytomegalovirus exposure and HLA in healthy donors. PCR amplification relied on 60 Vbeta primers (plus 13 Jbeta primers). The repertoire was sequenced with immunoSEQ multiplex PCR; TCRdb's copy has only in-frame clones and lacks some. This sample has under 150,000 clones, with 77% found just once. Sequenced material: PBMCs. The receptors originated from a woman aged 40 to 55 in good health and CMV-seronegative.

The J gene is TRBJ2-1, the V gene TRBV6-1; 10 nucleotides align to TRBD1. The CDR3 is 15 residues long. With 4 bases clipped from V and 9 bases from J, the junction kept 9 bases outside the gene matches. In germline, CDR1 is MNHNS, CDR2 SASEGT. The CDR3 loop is CASSVTGQGILEQFF. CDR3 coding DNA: TGTGCCAGCAGTGTGACGGGACAGGGGATACTTGAGCAGTTCTTC.

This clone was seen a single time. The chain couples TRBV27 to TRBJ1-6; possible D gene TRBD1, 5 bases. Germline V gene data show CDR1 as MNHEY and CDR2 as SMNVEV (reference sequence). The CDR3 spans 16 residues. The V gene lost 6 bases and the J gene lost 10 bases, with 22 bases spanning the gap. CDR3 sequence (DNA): TGTGCCAGCAGGCTGGGTGCCAGGGCGACTTCGTCACCCCTCCACTTT. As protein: CASRLGARATSSPLHF.

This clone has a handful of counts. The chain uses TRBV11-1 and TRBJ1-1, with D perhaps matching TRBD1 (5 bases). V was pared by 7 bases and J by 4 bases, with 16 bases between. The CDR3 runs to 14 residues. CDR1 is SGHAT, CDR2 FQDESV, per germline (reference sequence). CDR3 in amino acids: CASTNRRGSTEAFF. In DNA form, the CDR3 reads TGTGCCAGCACCAACCGGCGGGGGAGCACTGAAGCTTTCTTT.

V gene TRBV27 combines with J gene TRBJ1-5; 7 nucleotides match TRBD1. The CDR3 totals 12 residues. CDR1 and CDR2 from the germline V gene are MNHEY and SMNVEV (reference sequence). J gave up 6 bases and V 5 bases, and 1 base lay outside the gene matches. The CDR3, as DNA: TGTGCCAGCAGTAACAGGGGTCAGCCCCAGCATTTT. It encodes CASSNRGQPQHF.

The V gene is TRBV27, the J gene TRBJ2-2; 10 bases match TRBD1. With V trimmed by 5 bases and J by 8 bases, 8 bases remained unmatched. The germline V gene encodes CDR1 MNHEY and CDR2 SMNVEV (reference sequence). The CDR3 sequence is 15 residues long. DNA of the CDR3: TGTGCCAGCAGTGCCAGACAGGGGGCCCCAGGGGAGCTGTTTTTT. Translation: CASSARQGAPGELFF.

DNA for the CDR3: TGTGCCAGCAGTTCCCCCTTCATGGGGGGGCCGGGCGGCACAGATACGCAGTATTTT. The encoded protein is CASSSPFMGGPGGTDTQYF. The J gene is TRBJ2-3, the V gene TRBV27; D perhaps matches TRBD2 (7 bases). Trimming removed 4 bases at V and 1 base at J, with 24 bases between. The germline V gene has CDR1 MNHEY and CDR2 SMNVEV (reference sequence). CDR3 length: 19 amino acids.